This TCR beta chain was found in a study of T cell clonotyping in hematopoietic cell transplantation. Study-wide points: Graft donor and pretransplant recipient Inverse Simpson Index values predicted broader posttransplant TCR diversity. At the given depth, recipient repertoires were over 97% de novo clonotypes. Pathologically expanded recipient clonotypes increased progressively from day 30 to day 180 as diversity fell.

Recipient blood drawn about 28 days pretransplant and days 30, 100, 180 after. With V trimmed by 6 bases and J by 2 bases, 7 bases remained unmatched. Germline V gives CDR1 MNHEY, CDR2 SMNVEV (reference sequence). The CDR3 has 16 amino acids. Measured with immunoSEQ multiplex PCR; TCRdb has only the in-frame clones, and not every one. Of about 7,200 clones in the sample, approximately 90% are singletons; the top ten hold approximately 7.7%. This clone came up a few times. Its matching antigen is unknown. The rearrangement uses TRBV27 and TRBJ2-1; 10 positions match TRBD2. This TCR derives from a male patient between 18 and 35 years old who had an allogeneic stem cell transplant from a related donor, so the T cells may come from the graft donor. Some clones in this sample may be carry-over from other donors' samples. The source was PBMCs, collected 100 days after allogeneic stem cell transplant. This chain's CDR3 is CASRRLLAGAYNEQFF. The CDR3 DNA follows: TGTGCCAGCAGACGACTGCTAGCGGGAGCCTACAATGAGCAGTTCTTC.